These T cell receptor beta chains were read from a single sample in a study of T-cell memory formation after mild COVID-19. A single record per CDR3 protein comes from TCRdb applying MiXCR to the 5' RACE reads. The sample carries 55,000 to 75,000 distinct CDR3 sequences, 28% recorded once. Sequenced: PBMCs or a T cell subset sorted from them (not recorded which). The receptors derive from a man aged 18 to 29 who had mild COVID-19 (a few samples of this study predate the infection). Cell type and time point are not known. Both conserved end residues are trimmed from each CDR3.

TRBJ2-5 12 TRBV29-1 SAVLAGGQETQY
TRBJ2-7 12 TRBV7-9 ASSLAQASYEQY
TRBJ2-1 13 TRBV4-1 ASSQERRGVDEQF
TRBJ1-4 12 TRBV2 ASREAFLVVKLF
TRBJ2-5 19 TRBV7-2 ASSPLPLTWARTETRETQY
TRBJ2-1 11 TRBV4-2 ASSQDMGTEQF
TRBJ1-1 15 TRBV12-3/TRBV12-4 ASSLPRGGYRFAEAF
TRBJ1-5 14 TRBV4-1 ASSQVGTGGNQPQH
TRBJ2-3 12 TRBV12-3/TRBV12-4 ASSLGASGDTQY
TRBJ2-4 13 TRBV4-3 ASSQGSLAKNIQY
TRBJ2-1 10 TRBV28 ASSPPDNEQF
TRBJ2-1 12 TRBV27 ASSSTGGGNEQF
TRBJ1-5 13 TRBV28 ASSSLTGGKQPQH
TRBJ2-3 13 TRBV15 ATKSSGGGRYTQY
TRBJ1-4 14 TRBV6-5 ASSPTPTGLGEKLF
TRBJ2-7 11 TRBV7-6 ASSLTREYEQY
TRBJ1-1 11 TRBV6-5 ASSYRVNTEAF
TRBJ2-7 12 TRBV7-7 ASSLGPLTYEQY
TRBJ2-1 10 TRBV9 ASSSGGDEQF
TRBJ2-1 13 TRBV11-3 ASSFSSGPYNEQF
TRBJ2-3 13 TRBV11-1 ASSSGLASTDTQY
TRBJ2-7 9 TRBV6-2/TRBV6-3 ASSYVDEQY
TRBJ2-3 13 TRBV7-9 ASSLAGTGADTQY
TRBJ1-6 15 TRBV7-6 ASSLVIEGRGNSPLH
TRBJ2-5 12 TRBV29-1 SGGTGGRLETQY
TRBJ2-1 13 TRBV29-1 SDLPASTSSNEQF
TRBJ2-7 13 TRBV4-1 ASSHRFGISYEQY
TRBJ1-6 15 TRBV12-3/TRBV12-4 ASSPSFLDRGNSPLH
TRBJ2-1 10 TRBV5-1 ASSLGGIEQF
TRBJ2-2 11 TRBV6-6 AIQLLNTGELF
TRBJ2-4 12 TRBV28 ASSPTGEENIQY
TRBJ2-7 13 TRBV27 ASSLSLVNSYEQY
TRBJ2-2 11 TRBV18 ASSPPVTGELF
TRBJ1-2 11 TRBV12-5 ASGLGAGGGYT
TRBJ2-1 11 TRBV6-6 ASSFGTYNEQF
TRBJ2-5 12 TRBV6-5 ASSYSTSGGNQY
TRBJ1-2 12 TRBV6-5 ASSYKQSYSGYT
TRBJ2-2 16 TRBV4-2 ASSRWTSGGENTGELF
TRBJ1-4 12 TRBV11-2 ASSLGTANEKLF
TRBJ2-1 14 TRBV7-2 ASSFPLAGGGDEQF
TRBJ2-5 15 TRBV7-3 ASSQPDRGPEDETQY
TRBJ2-2 12 TRBV7-2 ASSLGQNTGELF
TRBJ1-6 12 TRBV6-5 ASSYQGVQSPLH
TRBJ2-1 13 TRBV7-9 ASSHRDVGNNEQF
TRBJ2-7 13 TRBV7-2 ASTKPGTAVDEQY
TRBJ1-2 13 TRBV11-2 ASSPRASGNYGYT
TRBJ2-3 8 TRBV7-9 ASSLDTQY
TRBJ2-7 12 TRBV15 ATSRASSSYEQY
TRBJ2-5 12 TRBV6-5 ASYGGEGRETQY
TRBJ2-2 17 TRBV11-2 ASSLDLWGLRPNTGELF
TRBJ2-1 11 TRBV13 ASSSRVNNEQF
TRBJ2-2 13 TRBV19 ASTPGQANTGELF
TRBJ2-5 9 TRBV28 ASSEGGTQY
TRBJ2-1 13 TRBV4-1 ASSPTGPRGDEQF
TRBJ1-2 11 TRBV7-9 ASSLASFGDYT
TRBJ2-3 15 TRBV5-1 ASSWFGQRAFTDTQY
TRBJ2-7 13 TRBV5-1 ASSRTGGSEYEQY
TRBJ1-1 12 TRBV9 ASSVGGANTEAF
TRBJ2-1 14 TRBV7-9 ASSLWLAGFYNEQF